These 7 T cell receptor beta chains share one sample of origin, sequenced in a study of vaccination and CD4 T cells after COVID-19. These receptors' antigens are unknown. Treatment of the sample: approximately 9-day PBMC culture with coronavirus spike peptide pools or control peptides (ViraFEST assay). With the Oncomine TCR Beta short-read assay, DNA from cultured CD4+ T cells was sequenced. TCRdb re-analysed the PCR reads in MiXCR, keeping a single row per CDR3 protein. This sample carries around 10,000 distinct CDR3 sequences, roughly 62% of them seen once, and the ten largest clones take 20% to 30%. The sequenced sample consisted of CD4+ T cells from blood, cultured in vitro. All receptors derive from a human donor who had recovered from COVID-19.

The chain is built from TRBV7-9 and TRBJ2-3; D may match TRBD1 or TRBD2 (5 bases each). This CDR3 is 14 amino acids long. CDR1 is SEHNR, CDR2 FQNEAQ, per germline (reference sequence). V gave up 1 base and J gave up 4 bases, with 9 bases separating them. Here the CDR3 reads CASSLVPGPDTQYF. CDR3 nucleotides: TGTGCCAGCAGCTTAGTCCCGGGGCCAGATACGCAGTATTTT.

Regarding this clonotype: No DNA is shown, since the ends of the CDR3 on it are uncertain; the CDR3 is the one TCRdb lists. This chain uses TRBV20-1 with TRBJ2-3; the DNA was not compared with TRBD1, the D call given in the table. From its first to its last residue, the CDR3 has 16 amino acids. CDR1 DFQATT and CDR2 SNEGSKA come from the germline V gene (reference sequence). The CDR3 loop reads CSARDSGRAGTDTQYF.

The chain uses TRBV27 and TRBJ2-7; D gene uncertain. The germline V gene has CDR1 MNHEY and CDR2 SMNVEV (reference sequence). The CDR3 length is 14 residues. V was shortened by 6 bases and J by 4 bases, with 16 bases between the two germline ends. CDR3 sequence reads: CASSRYQTGYEQYF. In DNA form, the CDR3 reads TGTGCCAGCAGCCGTTACCAAACTGGGTACGAGCAGTACTTC.

The chain links TRBV2 to TRBJ1-5, with D unclear. V was shortened by 6 bases and J by 2 bases, with 8 bases between the two germline ends. The length of the CDR3 is 13 residues. From germline, CDR1 is SNHLY and CDR2 FYNNEI. This chain's CDR3 is CASRAGGNQPQHF. The CDR3 region has the DNA TGTGCCAGCAGGGCTGGGGGCAATCAGCCCCAGCATTTT.

This clonotype was seen once. V gene TRBV7-9 combines with J gene TRBJ2-3; 9 nucleotides align to TRBD2. J was trimmed by 4 bases and V by 4 bases; bases with no gene match: 9. Germline CDR1 reads SEHNR; CDR2 reads FQNEAQ (reference sequence). The CDR3 contains 16 residues. The CDR3 nucleotides read TGTGCCAGCAGCTGGAGTTTAGCGGGAGCCTCAGATACGCAGTATTTT. As protein: CASSWSLAGASDTQYF.

This clonotype was detected a few times. This chain connects TRBV20-1 to TRBJ1-5; 9 nucleotides match TRBD1. Germline CDR1 is DFQATT and CDR2 is SNEGSKA (reference sequence). Trimming took 1 base from V and 6 from J; bases not matched to a gene: 13. CDR3 size: 17 residues. CDR3 loop: CSARAPPDRGSTQPQHF. Written as DNA, the CDR3 is TGCAGTGCTAGAGCTCCCCCCGACAGGGGGTCTACTCAGCCCCAGCATTTT.

The V gene is TRBV7-2, the J gene TRBJ2-2; possible D gene TRBD1, 6 bases. The germline gives CDR1 SGHTA, CDR2 FQGNSA. The V end was cut by 5 bases, the J end by 6 bases, with 19 bases between. This CDR3 region has 16 residues. The CDR3 bases are TGTGCCAGCAGCCCGAGACAGGCCCGGACCGCCGGGGAGCTGTTTTTT. Residues: CASSPRQARTAGELFF.